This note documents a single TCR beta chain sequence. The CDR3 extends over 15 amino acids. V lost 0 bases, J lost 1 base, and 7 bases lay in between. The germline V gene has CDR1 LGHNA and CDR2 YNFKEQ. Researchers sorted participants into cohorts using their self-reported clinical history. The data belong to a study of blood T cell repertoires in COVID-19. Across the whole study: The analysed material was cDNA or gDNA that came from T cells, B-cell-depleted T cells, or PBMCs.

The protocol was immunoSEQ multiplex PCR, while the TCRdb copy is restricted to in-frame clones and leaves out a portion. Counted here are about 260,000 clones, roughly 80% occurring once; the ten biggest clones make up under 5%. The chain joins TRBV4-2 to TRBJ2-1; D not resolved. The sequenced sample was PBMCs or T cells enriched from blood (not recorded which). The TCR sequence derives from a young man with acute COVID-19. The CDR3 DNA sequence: TGTGCCAGCAGCCAAGAAACGGGTTCCTACAATGAGCAGTTCTTC. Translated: CASSQETGSYNEQFF.